The 27 T cell receptor beta chains reported below all come from one sample, sequenced in a study of OX40 agonist ivuxolimab in advanced cancers. Using immunoSEQ multiplex PCR, the repertoire was profiled, and TCRdb retains in-frame clones only, with some absent. Among 25,000 to 35,000 clones listed, 81% were seen once. The sequences come from CD4+ or CD8+ T cells sorted from blood, collected in a trial of the OX40 agonist ivuxolimab. The receptors stem from an adult with an advanced solid tumor such as melanoma, head and neck, liver or kidney cancer.

The chain combines TRBV13 with TRBJ2-3, with 7 bases fitting TRBD2. The length of the CDR3 is 16 residues. The trim removed 1 base at V and 2 bases at J, leaving 6 bases unmatched. Germline V CDR1 and CDR2: PRHDT, FYEKMQ (reference sequence). The CDR3: CASSLAGLGTTDTQYF. The CDR3 DNA follows: TGTGCCAGCAGCTTAGCCGGACTAGGGACCACAGATACGCAGTATTTT.

The chain combines TRBV28 with TRBJ2-3; 9 positions match TRBD2. CDR1 and CDR2 from the germline V gene are MDHEN and SYDVKM. The ends lost 2 bases at V and 2 bases at J; junction bases unmatched: 2. This CDR3 region has 15 residues. CDR3 loop: CASSLGTSNTDTQYF. The CDR3 nucleotides are TGTGCCAGCAGTTTAGGGACTAGCAACACAGATACGCAGTATTTT.

The V call is TRBV7-3, the J call TRBJ2-5; D possibly corresponds to TRBD1 (6 bases). The CDR3 loop spans 15 amino acids. Germline lookup yields CDR1 SGHTA and CDR2 FQGTGA. The germline V and J ends were trimmed by 6 bases and 2 bases, with 16 bases remaining between them. Written as DNA, the CDR3 is TGTGCCAGCAGTCGGGGTGGGGGCCCACAAGAGACCCAGTACTTC. Residues: CASSRGGGPQETQYF.

The J gene is TRBJ2-7, the V gene TRBV29-1, with D perhaps being TRBD1 or TRBD2 (6 bases each). The germline gives CDR1 SQVTM, CDR2 ANQGSEA. This CDR3 is built from 13 residues. Trimming took off 7 bases at V and 3 bases at J, with 16 bases between the two ends. The DNA for the CDR3 is TGCAGCGAGAAGACAGGAGGGGACTACGAGCAGTACTTC. This codes for CSEKTGGDYEQYF.

There are a few counts of this clone. This chain links TRBV19 with TRBJ1-5; 11 nucleotides line up with TRBD1. The ends lost 4 bases at V and 0 bases at J; junction bases unmatched: 8. Germline CDR1 is LNHDA and CDR2 is SQIVND (reference sequence). The length of the CDR3 is 18 residues. CDR3: CASSTTDRGLDSNQPQHF. CDR3 DNA: TGTGCCAGTAGTACGACGGACAGGGGGCTTGATAGCAATCAGCCCCAGCATTTT.

This clone was detected only a few times. Here the CDR3 reads CASSSPPSGAASTDTQYF. CDR3 bases: TGTGCCAGCAGCTCCCCCCCAAGCGGGGCCGCTAGCACAGATACGCAGTATTTT. This sequence joins TRBV7-9 and TRBJ2-3; 7 nucleotides agree with TRBD2. In germline, CDR1 is SEHNR, CDR2 FQNEAQ (reference sequence). This CDR3 region has 18 residues. Trimming cost V 4 bases and J 0 bases; bases outside gene matches: 13. Looking up the rest from reference TRBV7-9 and TRBJ2-3 gives the full variable domain: DTGVSQNPRHKITKRGQNVTFRCDPISEHNRLYWYRQTLGQGPEFLTYFQNEAQLEKSRLLSDRFSAERPKGSFSTLEIQRTEQGDSAMYLCASSSPPSGAASTDTQYFGPGTRLTVL.

The chain has TRBV10-3 and TRBJ1-6; no definite D call. V lost 3 bases to trimming and J lost 7 bases, with 7 bases between them. Looked up from germline, CDR1 is ENHRY and CDR2 is SYGVKD. CDR3 size: 13 residues. This CDR3 is CAISDSGNSPLHF. CDR3 DNA: TGTGCCATCAGTGACAGCGGAAATTCACCCCTCCACTTT.

J is TRBJ1-1 and V is TRBV19, with D perhaps TRBD1 (5 bases). V lost 3 bases and J 0 bases, leaving 14 bases between the germline ends. This CDR3 is built from 16 residues. CDR1 is LNHDA, CDR2 SQIVND, per germline (reference sequence). DNA for the CDR3: TGTGCCAGTAGTATGGCTTCTAAGGGGTTGAACACTGAAGCTTTCTTT. Translated: CASSMASKGLNTEAFF. Looking up the rest from reference TRBV19 and TRBJ1-1 gives the full variable domain: DGGITQSPKYLFRKEGQNVTLSCEQNLNHDAMYWYRQDPGQGLRLIYYSQIVNDFQKGDIAEGYSVSREKKESFPLTVTSAQKNPTAFYLCASSMASKGLNTEAFFGQGTRLTVV.

On this clone: A read error may explain this, as a much larger clone is one base away. Other DNA sequences in the sample encode the same CDR3. The V gene is TRBV14, the J gene TRBJ2-2; D tentatively fits TRBD1 or TRBD2 (6 bases each). Germline CDR1 SGHDN, CDR2 FVKESK. V dropped 2 bases and J dropped 6 bases, with 13 bases sitting between them. CDR3 length equals 15 residues. CDR3 protein: CASSQTGRWAGELFF. In DNA, the CDR3 is TGTGCCAGCAGCCAAACAGGGAGGTGGGCCGGGGAGCTGTTTTTT. The full variable domain, its missing parts supplied by reference TRBV14 and TRBJ2-2, is EAGVTQFPSHSVIEKGQTVTLRCDPISGHDNLYWYRRVMGKEIKFLLHFVKESKQDESGMPNNRFLAERTGGTYSTLKVQPAELEDSGVYFCASSQTGRWAGELFFGEGSRLTVL.

This clone came up a few times. The chain couples TRBV6-1 to TRBJ2-1, with a tentative D call TRBD2 (6 bases). The length of the CDR3 is 15 residues. Germline lookup yields CDR1 MNHNS and CDR2 SASEGT. Trimming removed 1 base at V and 6 bases at J, with 13 bases between. CDR3 sequence (DNA): TGTGCCAGCAGTGAAGGAGTGGAGGGTCTCAATGAGCAGTTCTTC. It specifies CASSEGVEGLNEQFF.

This rearrangement joins TRBV5-6 to TRBJ2-2, with TRBD1 matching 8 bases. Germline assignment: CDR1 SGHDT and CDR2 YYEEEE. CDR3 size: 17 residues. Germline trimming cut 4 bases from V and 3 bases from J; bases unmatched to any gene: 11. Here the CDR3 DNA reads TGTGCCAGCAGCGGAACCTTGGACAGGGCCTACACCGGGGAGCTGTTTTTT. Residues: CASSGTLDRAYTGELFF. The variable domain in full, completed from reference TRBV5-6 and TRBJ2-2, reads DAGVTQSPTHLIKTRGQQVTLRCSPKSGHDTVSWYQQALGQGPQFIFQYYEEEERQRGNFPDRFSGHQFPNYSSELNVNALLLGDSALYLCASSGTLDRAYTGELFFGEGSRLTVL.

The rearrangement uses TRBV9 and TRBJ1-5, with TRBD1 matching over 7 bases. The junction had 13 bases not matched to a gene; V was cut back by 3 bases and J by 7 bases. The germline CDR1 and CDR2 sequences are SGDLS and YYNGEE. The CDR3 spans 16 residues. The CDR3 sequence: CASSEGPTGRGQPQHF. The CDR3 region has the DNA TGTGCCAGCAGCGAGGGACCGACAGGGCGAGGACAGCCCCAGCATTTT.

The rearrangement links TRBV10-3 to TRBJ2-7; 9 nucleotides line up with TRBD1. Germline V gene data show CDR1 as ENHRY and CDR2 as SYGVKD. The CDR3 sequence is 16 residues long. With V trimmed by 6 bases and J by 0 bases, 9 bases remained unmatched. The CDR3 DNA is TGTGCCATCAGAGACTACAGACAGGGGGACTCCTACGAGCAGTACTTC. This gives the protein CAIRDYRQGDSYEQYF.

This clone turned up a few times. CDR3 region: CASSLGGDLTEQYF. Here the CDR3 DNA reads TGTGCCAGCAGCCTCGGGGGTGACCTAACCGAGCAGTACTTC. The V call is TRBV5-8, the J call TRBJ2-7; D possibly corresponds to TRBD2 (6 bases). The CDR3 extends over 14 amino acids. Germline CDR1 and CDR2: SGHTS and YDEGEE. V lost 4 bases and J 6 bases, leaving 17 bases between the germline ends.

This clone was detected once. V usage is TRBV9 and J usage is TRBJ2-1; D uncertain. This CDR3 region has 11 residues. The V end was cut by 0 bases, the J end by 9 bases, with 4 bases between. Germline CDR1 reads SGDLS; CDR2 reads YYNGEE. In DNA, the CDR3 is TGTGCCAGCAGCGTAGCATCTGAGCAGTTCTTC. It is translated as CASSVASEQFF. The full variable domain, with the rest looked up from reference TRBV9 and TRBJ2-1, is DSGVTQTPKHLITATGQRVTLRCSPRSGDLSVYWYQQSLDQGLQFLIQYYNGEERAKGNILERFSAQQFPDLHSELNLSSLELGDSALYFCASSVASEQFFGPGTRLTVL.

The chain is built from TRBV27 and TRBJ2-1; 9 nucleotides agree with TRBD2. V was pared by 10 bases and J by 7 bases, with 8 bases of the junction left unmatched. The CDR3 is made up of 13 amino acids. Per germline, CDR1 MNHEY and CDR2 SMNVEV (reference sequence). This chain's CDR3 is CATMTSGWNEQFF. DNA of the CDR3: TGTGCCACCATGACTAGCGGATGGAATGAGCAGTTCTTC.

CDR3 residues: CASSLKGLADYNEQFF. The CDR3 DNA reads as TGTGCCAGCAGTTTAAAAGGACTAGCGGATTACAATGAGCAGTTCTTC. The rearrangement joins TRBV28 to TRBJ2-1, with 10 positions matching TRBD2. Germline CDR1 reads MDHEN; CDR2 reads SYDVKM. Trimming took 2 bases from V and 4 from J; bases not matched to a gene: 5. The CDR3 spans 16 residues.

This clone was detected only once. The chain combines TRBV9 with TRBJ2-7, with no clear D. The CDR3 loop spans 16 amino acids. V was trimmed by 0 bases and J by 1 base, leaving 14 bases between them. Germline CDR1 reads SGDLS; CDR2 reads YYNGEE. The CDR3 DNA reads as TGTGCCAGCAGCGTAGCGTCGGGCGGCGGTTCCTACGAGCAGTACTTC. Amino acid sequence: CASSVASGGGSYEQYF. The full variable domain, rest sourced from reference TRBV9 and TRBJ2-7, is DSGVTQTPKHLITATGQRVTLRCSPRSGDLSVYWYQQSLDQGLQFLIQYYNGEERAKGNILERFSAQQFPDLHSELNLSSLELGDSALYFCASSVASGGGSYEQYFGPGTRLTVT.

The rearrangement joins TRBV6-1 to TRBJ2-1; D call uncertain. Trimming pared 5 bases from V and 3 bases from J, leaving 14 bases between. Looked up from germline, CDR1 is MNHNS and CDR2 is SASEGT. This CDR3 is 15 amino acids long. As DNA, the CDR3 is TGTGCCAGCAGTTTTTACACGACAAACTACAATGAGCAGTTCTTC. It translates to CASSFYTTNYNEQFF.

The chain recombines TRBV7-3 with TRBJ2-6; D not resolved. The germline gives CDR1 SGHTA, CDR2 FQGTGA. The germline V and J ends were trimmed by 5 bases and 4 bases, with 12 bases remaining between them. The CDR3 contains 15 residues. The CDR3 reads CASSQGLGGANVLTF. The CDR3 DNA follows: TGTGCCAGCAGCCAAGGCCTTGGCGGGGCCAACGTCCTGACTTTC.

CDR3 nucleotides: TGTGCCAGTAGTAATCCGAGGGCAGCATCCTCCTACGAGCAGTACTTC. Protein sequence: CASSNPRAASSYEQYF. V is TRBV19 and J is TRBJ2-7; the D gene is possibly TRBD2 (5 bases). In germline, CDR1 is LNHDA, CDR2 SQIVND (reference sequence). The germline V and J ends were trimmed by 4 bases and 0 bases, with 16 bases remaining between them. The length of the CDR3 is 16 residues.

This chain connects TRBV6-5 to TRBJ1-2; D gene ambiguous. The CDR3 contains 14 residues. The V gene lost 3 bases and the J gene lost 1 base, with 9 bases spanning the gap. The V gene's germline CDR1 is MNHEY and CDR2 SVGAGI. The chain's CDR3 is CASSYEGGNYGYTF. The CDR3 DNA sequence: TGTGCCAGCAGTTATGAGGGAGGTAACTATGGCTACACCTTC.

V gene TRBV7-6 combines with J gene TRBJ1-4; TRBD1 matches at 10 bases. The CDR3 length is 14 residues. Germline values: CDR1 SGHVS, CDR2 FNYEAQ. Trimming at V came to 5 bases and at J to 7 bases, leaving 4 bases not matched to a gene. CDR3 coding DNA: TGTGCCAGCAGCCCGACAGGGGGCGGTGAAAAACTGTTTTTT. This encodes CASSPTGGGEKLFF.

V gene TRBV4-2 combines with J gene TRBJ1-2, with unresolved D. The CDR3 totals 15 residues. Germline-derived CDR1 and CDR2 are LGHNA and YNFKEQ. The V end lost 4 bases, the J end lost 0 bases, and 12 bases lay between the germline ends. The CDR3 DNA sequence: TGTGCCAGCAGCCCAACGATACCAACTAACTATGGCTACACCTTC. Protein: CASSPTIPTNYGYTF.

The chain couples TRBV7-8 to TRBJ1-3; D is undetermined. This CDR3 comprises 20 residues. V lost 1 base and J lost 7, with 29 bases in between. Germline-derived CDR1 and CDR2 are SGHVS and FQNEAQ. DNA of the CDR3: TGTGCCAGCAGCTTAGTCCGTGTGGCCACGCTTTCACACCGTTCGAACACCATATATTTT. This translates into CASSLVRVATLSHRSNTIYF.

The chain recombines TRBV27 with TRBJ1-2; D is perhaps TRBD1 (6 bases). Germline V lookup: CDR1 MNHEY, CDR2 SMNVEV (reference sequence). The CDR3 consists of 13 residues. V lost 5 bases and J 4 bases, leaving 11 bases between the germline ends. CDR3 nucleotide sequence: TGTGCCAGCAGTCTGACAGGAATCTATGGCTACACCTTC. Protein product: CASSLTGIYGYTF.

This chain links TRBV30 with TRBJ1-6; possible D gene TRBD1, 5 bases. Trimming took 0 bases from V and 10 from J, leaving 16 bases between them. The germline gives CDR1 GTSNPN, CDR2 SVGIG (reference sequence). There are 15 residues in the CDR3. The CDR3 nucleotides are TGTGCCTGGAGTGTACCGGCAGGGTGGTACTCACCCCTCCACTTT. This translates into CAWSVPAGWYSPLHF.